This T cell receptor beta chain was sequenced for a study of response to subunit inactivated influenza vaccine. The J segment lost 3 bases and the V segment lost 4 bases, leaving 11 bases of the junction unmatched. Germline values: CDR1 SGHAT, CDR2 FQNNGV. The CDR3 has 18 amino acids. TCRdb ran MiXCR on the RT-PCR reads and lists one entry per CDR3 protein. The sample records roughly 520,000 distinct CDR3 sequences, 25% being singletons. The specimen comprised CD4+ T cells sorted from PBMCs, sampled roughly 5 days after vaccination. The origin of this receptor is a man aged 45-65 years who received an inactivated influenza vaccine. This chain joins TRBV11-2 and TRBJ2-1, with TRBD2 matching over 11 bases. The CDR3 reads CASSSLAGGPLHYNEQFF. Here the CDR3 DNA reads TGTGCCAGCAGCTCTTTAGCGGGAGGGCCTCTCCACTACAATGAGCAGTTCTTC.